The rows below give T cell receptor beta chains drawn from one sample of a study of blood T cell repertoires in COVID-19. The method was immunoSEQ multiplex PCR; TCRdb's version includes in-frame clones alone and lacks a portion of them. The sample includes roughly 130,000 clones, 88% seen only once; the top ten take under 3%. Sequencing was carried out using peripheral blood. The receptors derive from a human donor with COVID-19, enrolled during active disease. The donor label of this sample is uncertain. Each CDR3 is given with its conserved first and last residue. A D gene is named only where the DNA matches it firmly. Size is omitted from some rows. Given values are once, few, many or a class for expanded clones.

CDR3nt	CDR3aa	d_gene	abundance	j_gene	v_gene
TGCGCCAGCAGCCTGACAGGGGGCAATCAGCCCCAGCATTTT	CASSLTGGNQPQHF	TRBD1	-	TRBJ1-5	TRBV5-1
TGTGCCAGCAGCTCAGACGTAGCGGGGGACCCCTACGAGCAGTACTTC	CASSSDVAGDPYEQYF	TRBD2	once	TRBJ2-7	TRBV3-1/TRBV3-2
TGTGCCATCAGTGGCTATCCGAATCAGCCCCAGCATTTT	CAISGYPNQPQHF	-	-	TRBJ1-5	TRBV10-3
TGTGCCAGCAGTGAATGGCGGCCGGGCTACGAGCAGTACTTC	CASSEWRPGYEQYF	-	-	TRBJ2-7	TRBV6-1
TGTGCCACCAGCAGAGCGGGCAGGGGCGGGGGCTACACCTTC	CATSRAGRGGGYTF	-	-	TRBJ1-2	TRBV15
TGTGCCAGCAGCTTTCCCGGGGGGGGTGGAGAGACCCAGTACTTC	CASSFPGGGGETQYF	TRBD2	-	TRBJ2-5	TRBV11-2
TGTGCCAGCAGTTACGTCGACAGGGCGGAGGAGCAGTACTTC	CASSYVDRAEEQYF	TRBD1	once	TRBJ2-7	TRBV6-5
TGTGCCAGCTCACCCCCCGGTGCGTTTGAGCAGTACTTC	CASSPPGAFEQYF	-	-	TRBJ2-7	TRBV18
TGCGCCAGCAGTCTACTCGGCTGGGGCAGGCAATTCCACGAGCAGTACTTC	CASSLLGWGRQFHEQYF	-	-	TRBJ2-7	TRBV23-1
TGTGCCAGCAGCGTAGAGGGGCGAGCGGGTGAAGCTTTCTTT	CASSVEGRAGEAFF	-	-	TRBJ1-1	TRBV9
TGTGCCAGCAGCTCCGGGACACAGAATCAGCCCCAGCATTTT	CASSSGTQNQPQHF	-	-	TRBJ1-5	TRBV2
TGTGCCAGCAGCCGCGACAGGGGGCGAGGCTACACCTTC	CASSRDRGRGYTF	TRBD1	-	TRBJ1-2	TRBV3-1/TRBV3-2
TGTGCCAGCAGCTTTGGGGGAGGACCCAATCAGCCCCAGCATTTT	CASSFGGGPNQPQHF	-	-	TRBJ1-5	TRBV5-4
TGTGCCAGCAGCTTAAGGGAGACCAATGAGCAGTTCTTC	CASSLRETNEQFF	-	-	TRBJ2-1	TRBV13
TGTGCCAGCAGCCAGATACGCGGGGGGCGCGTTACTGAAGCTTTCTTT	CASSQIRGGRVTEAFF	-	once	TRBJ1-1	TRBV14
TGTGCCAGCAGCTTGCGGACAGGGGCGATAGAAAACACCATATATTTT	CASSLRTGAIENTIYF	TRBD1	-	TRBJ1-3	TRBV7-6
TGCGCCAGCAGCCAAGTTGGAGGCTGGGGCGGGGAGCTGTTTTTT	CASSQVGGWGGELFF	-	-	TRBJ2-2	TRBV4-1
TGTGCCAGCAGCTATGGGACTGCAACCCACAATGAGCAGTTCTTC	CASSYGTATHNEQFF	-	-	TRBJ2-1	TRBV7-4
TGTGCCACCGCGGGCTCCTACAATGAGCAGTTCTTC	CATAGSYNEQFF	-	-	TRBJ2-1	TRBV24-1
TGTGCCAGCAGCCTTAGCGGGGTGGACACCGGGGAGCTGTTTTTT	CASSLSGVDTGELFF	TRBD2	-	TRBJ2-2	TRBV3-1/TRBV3-2
TGCGCCAGCAGCCCAAGCGAGGGGGCGGACACCGGGGAGCTGTTTTTT	CASSPSEGADTGELFF	TRBD1	-	TRBJ2-2	TRBV5-1
TGCGCCAGCAGCTTTGCGACAGGAGGTCTGGGTAAGGGTGGCTACACCTTC	CASSFATGGLGKGGYTF	-	-	TRBJ1-2	TRBV5-1